The 8 T cell receptor beta chains below come from one sample, sequenced in a study of T-cell reconstitution after alpha-beta-depleted transplantation in children. TCRbeta library construction was performed incorporating unique molecular identifiers. Each CDR3 protein is one row after TCRdb ran MiXCR on the PCR reads. The sample carries about 580,000 distinct CDR3 sequences, 23% recorded once. Here the sequenced sample was PBMCs, mostly from graft donor cells, taken 360 days after TCRalphabeta/CD19-depleted stem cell transplant. The receptors originated from a boy under two years old who had a stem cell transplant for acute myeloid leukemia, so the T cells may come from the graft donor.

The table lists this clonotype with many counts. The rearrangement links TRBV7-2 to TRBJ2-6, with 7 nucleotides matching TRBD1. Germline-derived CDR1 and CDR2 are SGHTA and FQGNSA. With 4 bases clipped from V and 2 bases from J, the junction kept 2 bases outside the gene matches. This CDR3 spans 15 amino acids. CDR3 DNA: TGTGCCAGCAGCTACACAGGGGCTGGGGCCAACGTCCTGACTTTC. Translated, it gives CASSYTGAGANVLTF.

This clonotype was seen more than once but under ten times. The chain links TRBV20-1 to TRBJ2-6; weak D call: TRBD2 (7 bases). Germline assignment: CDR1 DFQATT and CDR2 SNEGSKA (reference sequence). V lost 3 bases to trimming and J lost 4 bases, with 13 bases between them. This CDR3 has 15 amino acids. CDR3 sequence reads: CSASRGGTGANVLTF. DNA for the CDR3: TGCAGTGCTAGTAGGGGGGGTACAGGGGCCAACGTCCTGACTTTC.

Remarks on this clonotype: Since no conserved phenylalanine or tryptophan closes the CDR3, a read error is the likely cause. The chain couples TRBV2 to TRBJ1-1; the D gene is possibly TRBD1 (5 bases). The V and J ends lost 8 bases and 0 bases respectively, with 13 bases between them. The germline gives CDR1 SNHLY, CDR2 FYNNEI. The CDR3 covers 14 residues. Written as DNA, the CDR3 is TGTGCCAGCGGCGGGGGACGACTGAACACTGAAGCTTTCGTT. It translates to CASGGGRLNTEAFV.

This clonotype was seen repeatedly, ten times or more. The V gene is TRBV28, the J gene TRBJ2-2; TRBD2 is a possible D gene (7 bases). V lost 3 bases, J lost 6 bases, and 14 bases lay in between. This CDR3 has 15 residues. Per the germline V gene, CDR1 is MDHEN and CDR2 is SYDVKM. The CDR3 DNA is TGTGCCAGCAGTTTCGAGATAGGGGGGGCCGGGGAGCTGTTTTTT. This translates into CASSFEIGGAGELFF.

V and J are TRBV5-5 and TRBJ2-3, with D perhaps assigned TRBD1 or TRBD2 (5 bases each). The CDR3 sequence is 18 residues long. From germline, CDR1 is SGHKS and CDR2 YYEKEE (reference sequence). V was clipped by 6 bases and J by 1 base, with 24 bases between them. The CDR3 DNA follows: TGTGCCAGCACCCCTCGGGGCCAAACAGGTGGTGGCACAGATACGCAGTATTTT. Translating it yields CASTPRGQTGGGTDTQYF.

This clonotype was counted only a few times. The V and J genes are TRBV20-1 and TRBJ2-1, with TRBD2 identical over 7 bases. The CDR3 runs to 15 residues. J gave up 4 bases and V 5 bases, and 11 bases lay outside the gene matches. From germline, CDR1 is DFQATT and CDR2 SNEGSKA (reference sequence). The CDR3 coding sequence is TGCAGTGCTTTACGGGGCCTAGCGGCGTACAATGAGCAGTTCTTC. Its translation is CSALRGLAAYNEQFF.

This clonotype was counted between two and nine times. Germline is not matched at one junction end, which may reflect a read error. The genes are TRBV6-5 and TRBJ1-5; D gene ambiguous. Germline V gene data show CDR1 as MNHEY and CDR2 as SVGAGI. The CDR3 is 13 amino acids. The DNA for the CDR3 is TGTGCCAGCAGTTTTGGATCCAATCAGCCCCAGCAATTT. Translation gives CASSFGSNQPQQF.

This clonotype was recorded many times. The chain links TRBV9 to TRBJ1-6; no reliable D call. The V gene's germline CDR1 is SGDLS and CDR2 YYNGEE. The V and J ends lost 0 bases and 5 bases respectively, with 9 bases between them. This CDR3 comprises 15 residues. CDR3 region: CASSVGQINNSPLHF. The CDR3, as DNA: TGTGCCAGCAGCGTAGGGCAGATCAATAATTCACCCCTCCACTTT.